This TCR beta chain was captured by sequencing in a study of identical twins. MiXCR, applied by TCRdb to the 5' RACE reads, yields one record per CDR3 protein. The table includes about 430,000 distinct CDR3 sequences, about 18% detected once. This clonotype has a count of ten or more. V was trimmed by 10 bases and J by 5 bases, leaving 15 bases between them. The germline V gene encodes CDR1 LNHDA and CDR2 SQIVND (reference sequence). The CDR3 is made up of 13 amino acids. Every one of the donors was a healthy Caucasian. Sequencing was performed on naive T cells sorted from blood. The chain is built from TRBV19 and TRBJ1-5; D unclear. This TCR derives from a man over 45 in good health. The CDR3 reads CATNGRSDQPQHF. The CDR3 bases are TGTGCCACTAACGGACGGAGCGATCAGCCCCAGCATTTT.